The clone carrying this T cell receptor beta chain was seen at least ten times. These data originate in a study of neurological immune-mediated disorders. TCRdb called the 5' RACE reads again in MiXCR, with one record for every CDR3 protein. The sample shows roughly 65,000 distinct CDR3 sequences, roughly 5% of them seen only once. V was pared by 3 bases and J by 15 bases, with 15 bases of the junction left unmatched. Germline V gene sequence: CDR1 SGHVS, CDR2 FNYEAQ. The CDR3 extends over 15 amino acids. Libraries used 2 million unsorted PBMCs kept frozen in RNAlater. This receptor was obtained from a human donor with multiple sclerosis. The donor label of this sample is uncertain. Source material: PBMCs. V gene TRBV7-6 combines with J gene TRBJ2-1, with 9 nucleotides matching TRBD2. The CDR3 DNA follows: TGTGCCAGCAGCTTCAATGGACTTAGCGGGGGACCATGGTTCTTC. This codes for CASSFNGLSGGPWFF.